These T cell receptor beta chains were read from a single sample in a study of cytomegalovirus exposure and HLA in healthy donors. Some clones are missing from TCRdb's copy, which holds only in-frame ones; the method was immunoSEQ multiplex PCR. Its table lists roughly 53,000 clones. Sequencing was done on a sample of PBMCs. All receptors come from a man in his late teens or twenties in good health and CMV-seropositive. Both conserved end residues are part of each CDR3. Fields, in order: J gene, D gene, clone size, V gene, CDR3 length, CDR3 protein, CDR3 DNA. A D gene is named only where the DNA matches it firmly. Clone size is shown for a subset of rows, as once, few, many or a class of expanded clone.

TRBJ2-7	TRBD2	-	TRBV28	18	CASCEAYELAGASYEQYF	TGTGCCAGCTGCGAGGCGTACGAACTAGCGGGAGCATCCTACGAGCAGTACTTC
TRBJ1-1	TRBD1	-	TRBV5-8	16	CASSLGDRGIGTEAFF	TGTGCCAGCAGCTTGGGGGACAGGGGGATCGGCACTGAAGCTTTCTTT
TRBJ2-1	-	-	TRBV9	15	CASSAMAAEDNEQFF	TGTGCCAGCAGCGCGATGGCAGCAGAGGACAATGAGCAGTTCTTC
TRBJ1-4	-	-	TRBV18	14	CASSPRGGNEKLFF	TGTGCCAGCTCACCACGGGGGGGGAATGAAAAACTGTTTTTT
TRBJ2-1	TRBD2	-	TRBV5-4	17	CASGPGLAGGPGNEQFF	TGTGCCAGCGGCCCGGGACTAGCGGGAGGGCCCGGGAATGAGCAGTTCTTC
TRBJ1-6	-	-	TRBV2	13	CASNIGQNSPLHF	TGTGCCAGCAACATCGGACAGAATTCACCCCTCCACTTT
TRBJ2-3	TRBD2	-	TRBV9	15	CASSAQAGDSDTQYF	TGTGCCAGCAGCGCTCAAGCGGGAGATTCAGATACGCAGTATTTT
TRBJ2-7	-	-	TRBV4-1	16	CASSQPHETGNYEQCF	TGCGCCAGCAGCCAACCACACGAAACGGGGAACTACGAGCAGTGCTTC
TRBJ1-3	-	-	TRBV5-4	17	CASSLGQGRLSGNTIYF	TGTGCCAGCAGCTTGGGTCAGGGGCGACTTTCTGGAAACACCATATATTTT
TRBJ1-1	-	-	TRBV21-1	18	CASSKNRAGHHMNTEAFF	TGTGCCAGCAGCAAAAATAGAGCCGGACACCATATGAACACTGAAGCTTTCTTT
TRBJ1-3	TRBD1	-	TRBV5-1	15	CAGYDGQVCGNTIYF	TGCGCCGGTTATGACGGACAGGTATGTGGAAACACCATATATTTT
TRBJ2-7	TRBD2	-	TRBV12-5	17	CASGYPGLAGVGYEQYF	TGTGCTAGTGGTTACCCCGGACTAGCGGGAGTAGGGTACGAGCAGTACTTC
TRBJ2-3	-	-	TRBV6-5	13	CASSYLATDTQYF	TGTGCCAGCAGTTACTTAGCCACAGATACGCAGTATTTT
TRBJ1-5	-	-	TRBV19	15	CASTPPGAGNQPQHF	TGTGCCAGTACCCCACCAGGGGCCGGCAATCAGCCCCAGCATTTT
TRBJ2-1	-	-	TRBV13	16	CASSAGLGRGYIEQFF	TGTGCCAGCAGCGCGGGGCTCGGGAGAGGGTACATTGAGCAGTTCTTC
TRBJ2-2	-	-	TRBV10-1	14	CASSEAKNTGELFF	TGCGCCAGCAGTGAGGCTAAGAACACCGGGGAGCTGTTTTTT
TRBJ2-2	TRBD2	-	TRBV7-8	15	CASSLGLAGVGELFF	TGTGCCAGCAGCTTGGGACTAGCGGGAGTCGGGGAGCTGTTTTTT
TRBJ1-2	-	-	TRBV27	15	CASSLFRHWIYGYTF	TGTGCCAGCAGTTTATTTCGACATTGGATCTATGGCTACACCTTC
TRBJ1-3	-	-	TRBV4-1	16	CASSQAQQATGNTIYF	TGCGCCAGCAGCCAGGCTCAACAGGCGACTGGAAACACCATATATTTT
TRBJ2-3	-	-	TRBV6-4	16	CASTPAGTRRTDTQYF	TGTGCCAGCACCCCGGCGGGGACCCGACGCACAGATACGCAGTATTTC
TRBJ1-4	-	-	TRBV7-8	14	CASSLRGRGEKLFF	TGTGCCAGCAGCTTAAGGGGGAGGGGGGAAAAACTGTTTTTT
TRBJ1-1	-	-	TRBV19	16	CASSTPDTYRNTEAFF	TGTGCCAGTAGTACCCCCGACACGTACCGGAACACTGAAGCTTTCTTT
TRBJ2-7	TRBD2	-	TRBV6-6	13	CASMISGYYEQYF	TGTGCCAGCATGATTAGCGGGTACTACGAGCAGTACTTC
TRBJ2-2	-	-	TRBV7-3	12	CASSQDTGELFF	TGTGCCAGCAGCCAGGACACCGGGGAGCTGTTTTTT
TRBJ2-2	-	-	TRBV28	16	CASSFRRLGNTGELFF	TGTGCCAGCAGTTTCCGCAGACTAGGGAACACCGGGGAGCTGTTTTTT
TRBJ1-3	TRBD1	-	TRBV5-5	16	CASSFQQGYTGNTIYF	TGTGCCAGCAGCTTCCAACAGGGGTATACTGGAAACACCATATATTTT
TRBJ1-1	TRBD1	medium-sized	TRBV7-3	13	CASSLDRVSEAFF	TGTGCCAGCAGCCTAGACAGGGTTTCTGAAGCTTTCTTT
TRBJ2-5	TRBD1	-	TRBV4-1	13	CASSQEGGRKEYF	TGCGCCAGCAGCCAAGAAGGGGGCCGGAAGGAGTACTTC
TRBJ2-7	-	-	TRBV13	13	CASSFRGGGEQYF	TGTGCCAGCAGCTTTCGAGGAGGCGGCGAGCAGTACTTC
TRBJ2-7	-	-	TRBV9	14	CASSVAQATYEQYF	TGTGCCAGCAGCGTAGCTCAGGCTACCTACGAGCAGTACTTC
TRBJ2-7	TRBD2	-	TRBV25-1	15	CASRSDSGTSYEQYF	TGTGCCAGCAGATCGGATAGCGGGACTAGCTACGAGCAGTACTTC
TRBJ2-1	-	-	TRBV5-3	15	CARSLGWLACNEQFF	TGTGCCAGAAGCTTGGGGTGGCTAGCGTGCAATGAGCAGTTCTTC
TRBJ1-5	-	-	TRBV25-1	14	CASSEHGGNQPQHF	TGTGCCAGCAGTGAGCACGGCGGAAATCAGCCCCAGCATTTT
TRBJ1-5	-	-	TRBV12-5	12	CASGYLDLPQHF	TGTGCTAGTGGTTACCTGGACTTACCCCAGCATTTT
TRBJ2-7	TRBD1	-	TRBV15	15	CATSAGGTGTIEQYF	TGTGCCACCAGCGCAGGTGGGACAGGTACTATCGAGCAGTACTTC
TRBJ1-1	TRBD1	-	TRBV29-1	14	CSVKGTGANTEAFF	TGCAGCGTTAAGGGGACAGGGGCGAACACTGAAGCTTTCTTT
TRBJ2-1	-	-	TRBV5-1	19	CASSFRDSDTTSSYNEQFF	TGCGCCAGCAGCTTCCGGGACTCAGATACTACCAGCTCCTACAATGAGCAGTTCTTC
TRBJ1-6	TRBD1	-	TRBV5-1	14	CASQGGQGNSPLHF	TGCGCCAGCCAAGGGGGACAGGGCAATTCACCCCTCCACTTT
TRBJ2-1	TRBD2	-	TRBV6-1	15	CASRAAGGGYNEQFF	TGTGCCAGCAGGGCCGCCGGGGGGGGGTACAATGAGCAGTTCTTC
TRBJ2-2	TRBD2	-	TRBV28	15	CASSPSGRVTGELFF	TGTGCCAGCAGTCCTAGCGGGAGGGTCACCGGGGAGCTGTTTTTT
TRBJ2-1	TRBD2	-	TRBV7-8	16	CASSFPTSGHYNEQFF	TGTGCCAGCAGCTTCCCGACTAGCGGCCACTACAATGAGCAGTTCTTC
TRBJ2-1	TRBD2	-	TRBV19	14	CASNRAGGVSEQFF	TGTGCCAGTAATCGAGCGGGAGGGGTTAGTGAGCAGTTCTTC
TRBJ2-1	TRBD2	-	TRBV5-4	14	CASSHSGRKNEQFF	TGTGCCAGCAGCCATAGCGGGAGAAAAAATGAGCAGTTCTTC
TRBJ2-1	TRBD1	-	TRBV11-2	15	CASSLRGDRGNEQFF	TGTGCCAGCAGCTTAAGGGGGGACAGGGGAAATGAGCAGTTCTTC
TRBJ1-1	-	-	TRBV9	13	CASSRGGAVEAFF	TGTGCCAGCAGTCGAGGGGGGGCTGTTGAAGCTTTCTTT
TRBJ2-3	-	-	TRBV28	14	CASRNRLRTDTQYF	TGTGCCAGCAGAAACAGGCTCCGCACAGATACGCAGTATTTT
TRBJ2-6	-	-	TRBV19	16	CAREGGVRSGANVLTF	TGTGCCAGGGAAGGGGGGGTCCGCTCTGGGGCCAACGTCCTGACTTTC
TRBJ2-7	-	-	TRBV30	11	CGGESSYEQYF	TGTGGGGGGGAGAGCTCCTACGAGCAGTACTTC
TRBJ1-5	TRBD1	-	TRBV5-5	14	CASSPATGHEPQHF	TGTGCCAGCAGCCCAGCGACAGGGCACGAACCCCAGCATTTT
TRBJ2-7	-	-	TRBV27	14	CASRGTGLSYEQYF	TGTGCCAGCAGGGGAACAGGGCTCTCCTACGAGCAGTACTTC
TRBJ2-1	TRBD2	-	TRBV4-1	17	CASSHSLAASSYNEQFF	TGCGCCAGCAGCCATTCGCTAGCGGCTAGCTCCTACAATGAGCAGTTCTTC
TRBJ2-7	-	-	TRBV18	14	CASGLATGRHEQYF	TGTGCCAGCGGCCTTGCGACAGGGAGGCATGAGCAGTACTTC
TRBJ1-2	-	-	TRBV11-2	15	CASSIQGTLDYGYTF	TGTGCCAGCAGCATACAGGGAACCCTTGACTATGGCTACACCTTC
TRBJ2-3	TRBD1	-	TRBV5-1	15	CASSSLRGSTDTQYF	TGCGCCAGCAGCTCGCTCAGGGGGAGCACAGATACGCAGTATTTT
TRBJ1-1	TRBD1	-	TRBV19	14	CASSRGQAATEAFF	TGTGCCAGTAGTAGGGGACAGGCCGCCACTGAAGCTTTCTTT
TRBJ2-7	-	-	TRBV5-1	16	CASSLDHQGYSYEQYF	TGCGCCAGCAGCTTGGATCATCAGGGATACTCCTACGAGCAGTACTTC
TRBJ1-2	-	-	TRBV6-4	14	CASAESAGIYGYTF	TGTGCCAGCGCTGAGTCGGCAGGCATCTATGGCTACACCTTC
TRBJ2-7	-	-	TRBV15	15	CATSRGRGFSYEQYF	TGTGCCACCAGCAGAGGTCGGGGATTCTCCTACGAGCAGTACTTC
TRBJ2-7	TRBD2	-	TRBV28	16	CASSLAGTSGSYEQYF	TGTGCCAGCAGTTTAGCCGGGACTAGCGGGTCCTACGAGCAGTACTTC